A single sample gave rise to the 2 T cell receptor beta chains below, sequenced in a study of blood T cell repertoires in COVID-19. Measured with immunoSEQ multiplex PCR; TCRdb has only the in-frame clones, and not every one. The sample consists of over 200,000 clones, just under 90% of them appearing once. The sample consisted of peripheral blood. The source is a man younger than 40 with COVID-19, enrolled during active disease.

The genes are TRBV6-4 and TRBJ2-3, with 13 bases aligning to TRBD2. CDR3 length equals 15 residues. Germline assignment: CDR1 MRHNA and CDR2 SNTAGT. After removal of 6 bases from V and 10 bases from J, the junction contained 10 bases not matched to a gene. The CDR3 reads CASRTLAGGPGPQYF. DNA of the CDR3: TGTGCCAGCAGGACACTAGCGGGGGGGCCAGGCCCGCAGTATTTT.

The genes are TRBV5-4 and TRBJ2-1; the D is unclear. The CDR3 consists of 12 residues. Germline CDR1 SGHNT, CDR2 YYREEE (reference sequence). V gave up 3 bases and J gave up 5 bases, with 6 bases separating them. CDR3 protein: CASSYSNNEQFF. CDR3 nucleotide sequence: TGTGCCAGCAGCTATAGCAACAATGAGCAGTTCTTC.